Listed below are T cell receptor beta chains from one sample, sequenced in a study of cytomegalovirus exposure and HLA in healthy donors. Profiling relied on immunoSEQ multiplex PCR, and the TCRdb table lists in-frame clones only, not all of them. The data contain 150,000 to 200,000 clones, roughly 10% of them singletons. Source material: PBMCs. These receptors were taken from a woman aged 30 to 39 in good health and CMV-seropositive. Both conserved end residues are part of each CDR3. D genes are given only for firm matches. For some rows the clone size is stated as once, few or many, or as a class when expanded; others skip it.

clone size,D gene,V gene,J gene,CDR3 protein,CDR3 DNA
-,TRBD2,TRBV7-2,TRBJ2-1,CASSSGSGRYHEQFF,TGTGCCAGCAGCTCGGGTAGCGGGAGGTATCATGAGCAGTTCTTC
many,-,TRBV6-1,TRBJ1-5,CASYQGGVQPQHF,TGTGCCAGCTACCAGGGAGGGGTTCAGCCCCAGCATTTT
-,-,TRBV5-6,TRBJ1-1,CASSFGQNTEAFF,TGTGCCAGCAGCTTCGGACAGAACACTGAAGCTTTCTTT
-,-,TRBV5-8,TRBJ1-5,CASSLVGDSGSGGQPQHF,TGTGCCAGCAGCTTGGTTGGCGATTCGGGTTCTGGAGGACAGCCCCAGCATTTT
few,-,TRBV7-9,TRBJ2-7,CASSPRGAYEQYF,TGTGCCAGCAGCCCCCGGGGAGCCTACGAGCAGTACTTC
-,-,TRBV7-2,TRBJ2-7,CASSPYYEQYF,TGTGCCAGCAGCCCTTACTACGAGCAGTACTTC
few,-,TRBV5-1,TRBJ1-2,CASRAGRDNYGYTF,TGCGCCAGCAGAGCGGGACGAGATAACTATGGCTACACCTTC
-,-,TRBV7-6,TRBJ2-2,CASSEHRGELFF,TGTGCCAGCAGCGAGCATAGAGGGGAGCTGTTTTTT
once,-,TRBV7-7,TRBJ2-5,CASSLTRKETQYF,TGTGCCAGCAGCTTGACGCGGAAAGAGACCCAGTACTTC
few,-,TRBV18,TRBJ2-7,CASSDATGAYEQYF,TGTGCCAGCTCAGACGCCACGGGAGCCTACGAGCAGTACTTC
-,-,TRBV19,TRBJ2-3,CASCRDFSSDTQYF,TGTGCCAGCTGCCGGGACTTCTCTTCGGATACGCAGTATTTT
few,-,TRBV10-3,TRBJ1-1,CAISQTGAMNTEAFF,TGTGCCATCAGTCAAACAGGAGCAATGAACACTGAAGCTTTCTTT
few,-,TRBV2,TRBJ2-7,CASSEARGTDYHF,TGTGCCAGCAGTGAAGCGCGGGGAACCGATTACCACTTC
-,-,TRBV27,TRBJ2-1,CASSFTFTPSNEQFF,TGTGCCAGCAGTTTTACATTTACCCCATCCAATGAGCAGTTCTTC